The 18 T cell receptor beta chains in this list originate from one sample, sequenced in a study of cytomegalovirus exposure and HLA in healthy donors. PCR amplification relied on 60 Vbeta primers (plus 13 Jbeta primers). Clones were sequenced by immunoSEQ multiplex PCR, and TCRdb holds only the in-frame ones, with some missing. The table shows roughly 150,000 clones, with around 85% occurring only once. Sequenced material: PBMCs. The origin of the receptors is a male donor in good health and CMV-seronegative.

The rearrangement joins TRBV2 to TRBJ2-7; TRBD2 matches 12 bases. The CDR3 loop spans 15 amino acids. J gave up 4 bases and V 5 bases, and 6 bases lay outside the gene matches. CDR1 is SNHLY and CDR2 is FYNNEI in the germline V gene. The CDR3 protein is CASSYPGLAGYEQYF. The DNA of the CDR3 is TGTGCCAGCAGTTACCCGGGACTAGCGGGTTACGAGCAGTACTTC.

The rearrangement links TRBV19 to TRBJ1-1; 7 bases are shared with TRBD1. Germline V gene sequence: CDR1 LNHDA, CDR2 SQIVND (reference sequence). The CDR3 is 15 residues long. V lost 6 bases to trimming and J lost 14 bases; unmatched junction nucleotides: 21. CDR3 residues: CASRGDRDARSSLFF. DNA for the CDR3: TGTGCCAGTAGGGGCGACAGGGACGCCCGGAGTTCCCTCTTCTTT.

The chain combines TRBV5-1 with TRBJ1-1; possibly TRBD1 for D (5 bases). There are 13 residues in the CDR3. V shed 9 bases and J shed 4 bases, with 16 bases lying between them. Germline loops: CDR1 SGHRS, CDR2 YFSETQ. CDR3 sequence reads: CATAGRSGTEAFF. In DNA form, the CDR3 reads TGCGCCACCGCAGGGCGTAGTGGCACTGAAGCTTTCTTT.

V and J are TRBV19 and TRBJ2-1; perhaps TRBD1 as D (6 bases). V shed 5 bases and J shed 10 bases, with 15 bases lying between them. This CDR3 has 13 residues. Germline V gene lookup returns CDR1 LNHDA and CDR2 SQIVND (reference sequence). The CDR3 bases are TGTGCCAGTAGTTTAACAGGGTCCCCCGAGCAGTTCTTC. It yields the protein CASSLTGSPEQFF.

CDR3 sequence: CASSLLRLGTEAFF. The CDR3 coding sequence is TGTGCCAGCAGTTTACTCAGGCTGGGCACTGAAGCTTTCTTT. The chain recombines TRBV27 with TRBJ1-1; D is undetermined. This CDR3 has 14 residues. Trimming stripped 2 bases from V and 4 bases from J, with 11 bases between. Looked up from germline, CDR1 is MNHEY and CDR2 is SMNVEV (reference sequence).

CDR3 protein: CAISESGRSETQYF. DNA of the CDR3: TGTGCCATCAGTGAGTCGGGCCGATCGGAGACCCAGTACTTC. V and J are TRBV10-3 and TRBJ2-5; no reliable D call. Germline V gene data show CDR1 as ENHRY and CDR2 as SYGVKD. Trimming left V 0 bases short and J 5 bases short, with 10 bases between. CDR3 length equals 14 residues.

V is TRBV7-9 and J is TRBJ2-2; no reliable D call. Germline CDR1 and CDR2: SEHNR and FQNEAQ (reference sequence). V lost 5 bases and J lost 1, with 8 bases in between. The CDR3 consists of 14 residues. CDR3 protein: CASSLGENTGELFF. CDR3 bases: TGTGCCAGCAGCCTCGGAGAGAACACCGGGGAGCTGTTTTTT.

V gene TRBV11-1 combines with J gene TRBJ2-5; D may be TRBD2 (7 bases). CDR1 is SGHAT, CDR2 FQDESV, per germline (reference sequence). The V and J ends lost 1 base and 5 bases respectively, with 14 bases between them. The CDR3 contains 15 residues. CDR3 sequence: CASSLDPGGRETQYF. In DNA, the CDR3 is TGTGCCAGCAGCTTAGATCCGGGGGGCAGGGAGACCCAGTACTTC.

The genes are TRBV5-1 and TRBJ2-7; 8 positions match TRBD1. Germline-derived CDR1 and CDR2 are SGHRS and YFSETQ. Trimming removed 4 bases from V and 4 bases from J; junction bases left unmatched: 10. This CDR3 is 15 amino acids long. CDR3 amino acids: CASSETGVNSYEQYF. Here the CDR3 DNA reads TGCGCCAGCAGCGAGACAGGGGTTAATTCTTACGAGCAGTACTTC. The full variable domain, in which reference TRBV5-1 and TRBJ2-7 provide the parts outside the CDR3, is KAGVTQTPRYLIKTRGQQVTLSCSPISGHRSVSWYQQTPGQGLQFLFEYFSETQRNKGNFPGRFSGRQFSNSRSEMNVSTLELGDSALYLCASSETGVNSYEQYFGPGTRLTVT.

The V and J genes are TRBV27 and TRBJ1-4; the match to TRBD1 covers 9 bases. The CDR3 has 15 residues. Trimming removed 5 bases from V and 6 bases from J; junction bases left unmatched: 7. Germline CDR1 MNHEY, CDR2 SMNVEV (reference sequence). The CDR3 sequence is CASSLTGGEDEKLFF. The CDR3 DNA is TGTGCCAGCAGTCTTACAGGGGGCGAGGATGAAAAACTGTTTTTT.

The gene calls are TRBV29-1 and TRBJ1-4; perhaps TRBD1 as D (6 bases). V lost 5 bases, J lost 0 bases, and 10 bases lay in between. Germline V gene sequence: CDR1 SQVTM, CDR2 ANQGSEA. This CDR3 spans 14 amino acids. In DNA, the CDR3 is TGCAGCGTTTGGCAGGGGACAACTAATGAAAAACTGTTTTTT. This gives the protein CSVWQGTTNEKLFF. Full variable domain (outside the CDR3, taken from reference TRBV29-1 and TRBJ1-4): SAVISQKPSRDICQRGTSLTIQCQVDSQVTMMFWYRQQPGQSLTLIATANQGSEATYESGFVIDKFPISRPNLTFSTLTVSNMSPEDSSIYLCSVWQGTTNEKLFFGSGTQLSVL.

The chain recombines TRBV5-1 with TRBJ2-7; D remains ambiguous. V was clipped by 2 bases and J by 0 bases, with 6 bases between them. The length of the CDR3 is 13 residues. From germline, CDR1 is SGHRS and CDR2 YFSETQ. CDR3 protein: CASSLMSSYEQYF. CDR3 nucleotide sequence: TGCGCCAGCAGCTTAATGAGCTCCTACGAGCAGTACTTC.

This chain connects TRBV4-1 to TRBJ1-4; 10 bases agree with TRBD1. Germline trimming cut 8 bases from V and 8 bases from J; bases unmatched to any gene: 17. Germline V CDR1 and CDR2: MGHRA, YSYEKL. CDR3 length equals 17 residues. This CDR3 reads CASSTSWGGTGEEKLFF. CDR3 sequence (DNA): TGCGCCAGCTCAACTTCATGGGGGGGGACAGGGGAGGAAAAACTGTTTTTT.

The genes are TRBV25-1 and TRBJ1-2; D is perhaps TRBD1 (5 bases). The CDR3 has 13 amino acids. V lost 6 bases to trimming and J lost 6 bases, with 14 bases between them. Germline CDR1 MGHDK, CDR2 SYGVNS. The CDR3 DNA follows: TGTGCCAGCAGGACCCCAGGGCTCGATGGCTACACCTTC. Translating gives CASRTPGLDGYTF.

This clone was observed a few times. The chain combines TRBV29-1 with TRBJ1-4; 8 bases are a match to TRBD1. Germline loops: CDR1 SQVTM, CDR2 ANQGSEA. CDR3 length: 13 amino acids. The V and J ends lost 4 bases and 8 bases, in that order; junction bases with no gene match: 6. CDR3: CSVAGDRGEKLFF. In nucleotides, the CDR3 is TGCAGCGTTGCAGGAGACAGGGGAGAAAAACTGTTTTTT. The full variable domain, its missing parts supplied by reference TRBV29-1 and TRBJ1-4, is SAVISQKPSRDICQRGTSLTIQCQVDSQVTMMFWYRQQPGQSLTLIATANQGSEATYESGFVIDKFPISRPNLTFSTLTVSNMSPEDSSIYLCSVAGDRGEKLFFGSGTQLSVL.

The chain employs TRBV7-9 and TRBJ2-3; no firm D call. The ends were cut back, 4 bases at V and 6 bases at J, with 11 bases in the middle. CDR3 size: 13 residues. CDR1 SEHNR and CDR2 FQNEAQ come from the germline V gene (reference sequence). CDR3 nucleotides: TGTGCCAGCAGCTGGAGTTATATGGATACGCAGTATTTT. It yields the protein CASSWSYMDTQYF.

This chain links TRBV5-8 with TRBJ2-3, with TRBD2 matching 12 bases. Trimming cost V 4 bases and J 2 bases; bases outside gene matches: 14. The CDR3 has 19 residues. Germline V CDR1 and CDR2: SGHTS, YDEGEE. The CDR3 protein is CASSTSLTSGGTVTDTQYF. The CDR3 nucleotides read TGTGCCAGCAGCACGTCTCTGACTAGCGGGGGAACCGTCACAGATACGCAGTATTTT.

This rearrangement joins TRBV4-1 to TRBJ1-2; 7 bases map to TRBD1. Trimming took 1 base from V and 0 from J; bases not matched to a gene: 5. The V gene's germline CDR1 is MGHRA and CDR2 YSYEKL. This CDR3 spans 16 amino acids. This CDR3 reads CASSQGDRVSNYGYTF. The CDR3 coding sequence is TGCGCCAGCAGCCAAGGTGACAGGGTATCTAACTATGGCTACACCTTC.